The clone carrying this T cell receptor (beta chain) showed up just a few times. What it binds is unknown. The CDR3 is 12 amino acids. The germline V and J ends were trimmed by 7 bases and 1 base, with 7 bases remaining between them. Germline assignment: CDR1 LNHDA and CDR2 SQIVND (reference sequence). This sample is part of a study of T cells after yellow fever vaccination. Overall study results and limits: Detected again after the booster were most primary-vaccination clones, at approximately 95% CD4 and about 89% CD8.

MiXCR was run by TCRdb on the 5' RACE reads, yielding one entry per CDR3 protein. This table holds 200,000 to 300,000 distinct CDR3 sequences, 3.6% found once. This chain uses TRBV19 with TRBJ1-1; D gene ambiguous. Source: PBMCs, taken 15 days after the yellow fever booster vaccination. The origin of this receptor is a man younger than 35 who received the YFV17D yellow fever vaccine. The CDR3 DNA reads TGTGCCAGTAAGGCAGAGAACACTGAAGCTTTCTTT. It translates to CASKAENTEAFF.